A selection of T cell receptor beta chains follows, all from one sample in a study of cytomegalovirus exposure and HLA in healthy donors. Assay used: immunoSEQ multiplex PCR; TCRdb lists only in-frame clones, some missing. The sample holds 150,000 or so clones, around 66% seen once. Material for sequencing was PBMCs. Every receptor here comes from a young woman in good health and CMV-seropositive. Both conserved end residues are part of each CDR3. D genes are given only for firm matches. Clone size is not always given. Where it is, it says once, few, many or a class for expanded clones.

NA	few	TRBV27	TRBJ2-7	CASKRGSSYEQYF	TGTGCCAGCAAAAGAGGGAGCTCCTACGAGCAGTACTTC
TRBD1	few	TRBV10-3	TRBJ1-2	CAIHPTGDYGYTF	TGTGCCATCCACCCGACAGGGGACTATGGCTACACCTTC
NA	NA	TRBV25-1	TRBJ2-3	CASSTRSATQYF	TGTGCCAGCAGTACTAGGTCGGCTACGCAGTATTTT
TRBD1	few	TRBV4-1	TRBJ1-2	CASSQARRTGDYGYTF	TGCGCCAGCAGCCAGGCGAGAAGGACAGGCGACTATGGCTACACCTTC
TRBD1	NA	TRBV5-1	TRBJ2-5	CASSRDRQETQYF	TGCGCCAGCAGCCGGGACAGACAAGAGACCCAGTACTTC
NA	NA	TRBV5-8	TRBJ1-5	CASSPSLRQSYSNQPQHF	TGTGCCAGCAGCCCATCGCTGCGACAGTCCTATAGCAATCAGCCCCAGCATTTT
NA	NA	TRBV2	TRBJ2-1	CASNRGGTYNEQFF	TGTGCCAGCAACCGTGGAGGAACTTACAATGAGCAGTTCTTC
NA	NA	TRBV2	TRBJ2-3	CASSGWRTDTQYF	TGTGCCAGCAGTGGGTGGCGCACAGATACGCAGTATTTT
NA	few	TRBV27	TRBJ1-1	CASRTVQGTEAFF	TGTGCCAGCAGAACCGTTCAGGGGACTGAAGCTTTCTTT
TRBD2	NA	TRBV5-1	TRBJ2-5	CASSPGGLAGGIQETQYF	TGCGCCAGCAGCCCAGGGGGACTAGCGGGGGGCATCCAAGAGACCCAGTACTTC
NA	NA	TRBV7-8	TRBJ1-4	CASSLYRVPGEKLFF	TGTGCCAGCAGCCTATACAGGGTGCCAGGAGAAAAACTGTTTTTT